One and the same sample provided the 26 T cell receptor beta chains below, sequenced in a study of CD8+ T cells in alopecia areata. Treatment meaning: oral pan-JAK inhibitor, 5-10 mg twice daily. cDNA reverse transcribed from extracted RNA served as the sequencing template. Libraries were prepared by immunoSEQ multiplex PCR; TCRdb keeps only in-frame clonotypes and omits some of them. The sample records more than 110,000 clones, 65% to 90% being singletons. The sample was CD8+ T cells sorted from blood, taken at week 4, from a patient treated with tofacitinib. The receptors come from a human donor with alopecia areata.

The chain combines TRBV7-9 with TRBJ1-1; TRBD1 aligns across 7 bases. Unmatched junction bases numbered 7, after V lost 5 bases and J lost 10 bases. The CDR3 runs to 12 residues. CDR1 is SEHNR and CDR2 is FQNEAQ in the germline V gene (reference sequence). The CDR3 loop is CASSPPSGGAFF. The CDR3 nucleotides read TGTGCCAGCAGCCCGCCCTCAGGGGGAGCTTTCTTT.

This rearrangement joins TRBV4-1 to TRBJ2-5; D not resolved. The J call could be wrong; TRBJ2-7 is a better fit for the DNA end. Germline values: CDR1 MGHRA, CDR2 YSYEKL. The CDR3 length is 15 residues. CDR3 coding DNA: TGCGCCAGCAGCCAAAGGCAAGGTTCTATGGACGAGCAGTACTTC. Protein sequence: CASSQRQGSMDEQYF.

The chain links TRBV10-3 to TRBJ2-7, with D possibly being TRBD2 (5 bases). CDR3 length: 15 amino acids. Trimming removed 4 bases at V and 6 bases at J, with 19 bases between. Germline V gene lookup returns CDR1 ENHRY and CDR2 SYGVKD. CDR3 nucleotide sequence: TGTGCCATCAGTGGTGGGGAGAGCCCCTCGGGCGAGCAGTACTTC. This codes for CAISGGESPSGEQYF.

CDR3 region: CSVEDGRAEQYF. The CDR3 DNA is TGCAGCGTTGAAGATGGCCGGGCCGAGCAGTACTTC. J is TRBJ2-7 and V is TRBV29-1, with D uncertain. Trimming pared 0 bases from V and 6 bases from J, leaving 9 bases between. The CDR3 is 12 residues long. The germline CDR1 and CDR2 sequences are SQVTM and ANQGSEA.

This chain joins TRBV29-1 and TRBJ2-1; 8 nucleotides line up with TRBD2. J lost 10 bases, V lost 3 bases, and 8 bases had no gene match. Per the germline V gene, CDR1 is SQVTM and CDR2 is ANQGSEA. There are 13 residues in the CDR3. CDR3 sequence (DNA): TGCAGCGTTGAGGAGGGTAGCGGGGCCGAGCAGTTCTTC. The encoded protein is CSVEEGSGAEQFF.

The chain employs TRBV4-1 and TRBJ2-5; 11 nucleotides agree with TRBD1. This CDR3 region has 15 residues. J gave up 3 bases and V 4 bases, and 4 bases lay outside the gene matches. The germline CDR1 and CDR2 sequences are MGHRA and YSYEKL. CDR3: CASSPTGQGEETQYF. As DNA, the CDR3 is TGCGCCAGCAGCCCGACGGGACAGGGGGAAGAGACCCAGTACTTC.

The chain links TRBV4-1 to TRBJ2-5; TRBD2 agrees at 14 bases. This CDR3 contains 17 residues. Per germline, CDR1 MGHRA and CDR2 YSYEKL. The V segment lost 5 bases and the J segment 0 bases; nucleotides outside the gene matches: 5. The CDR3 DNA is TGCGCCAGCAGCTCAGGGACTAGCGGGGGCCACCAAGAGACCCAGTACTTC. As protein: CASSSGTSGGHQETQYF.

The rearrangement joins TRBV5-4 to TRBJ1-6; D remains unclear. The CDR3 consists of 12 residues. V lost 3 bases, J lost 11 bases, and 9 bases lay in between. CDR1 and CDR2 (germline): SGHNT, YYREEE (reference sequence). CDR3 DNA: TGTGCCAGCAGCTCTACAGATACACCCCTCCACTTT. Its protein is CASSSTDTPLHF.

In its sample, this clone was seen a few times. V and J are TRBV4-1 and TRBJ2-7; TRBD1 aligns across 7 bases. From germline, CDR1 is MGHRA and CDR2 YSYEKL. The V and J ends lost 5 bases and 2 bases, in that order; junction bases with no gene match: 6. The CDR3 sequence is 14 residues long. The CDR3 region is CASSDRTGPYEQYF. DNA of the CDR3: TGCGCCAGCAGCGATAGGACAGGTCCCTACGAGCAGTACTTC.

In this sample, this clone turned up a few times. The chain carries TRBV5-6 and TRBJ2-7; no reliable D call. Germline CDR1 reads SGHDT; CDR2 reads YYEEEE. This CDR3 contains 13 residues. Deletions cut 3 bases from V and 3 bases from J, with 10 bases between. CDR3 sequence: CASSSASGYEQYF. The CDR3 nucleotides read TGTGCCAGCAGCTCGGCCTCCGGCTACGAGCAGTACTTC.

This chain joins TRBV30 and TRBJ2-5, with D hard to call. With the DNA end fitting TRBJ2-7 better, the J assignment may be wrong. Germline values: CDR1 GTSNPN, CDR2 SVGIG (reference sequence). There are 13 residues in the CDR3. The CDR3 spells CAWSVANSYEQYF. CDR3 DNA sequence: TGTGCCTGGAGTGTGGCCAATTCCTACGAGCAGTACTTC.

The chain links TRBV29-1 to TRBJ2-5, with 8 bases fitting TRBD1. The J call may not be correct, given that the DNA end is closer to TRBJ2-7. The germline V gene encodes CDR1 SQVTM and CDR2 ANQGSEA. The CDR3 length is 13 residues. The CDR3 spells CSVEKTGDYEQYF. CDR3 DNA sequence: TGCAGCGTTGAAAAGACAGGGGACTACGAGCAGTACTTC.

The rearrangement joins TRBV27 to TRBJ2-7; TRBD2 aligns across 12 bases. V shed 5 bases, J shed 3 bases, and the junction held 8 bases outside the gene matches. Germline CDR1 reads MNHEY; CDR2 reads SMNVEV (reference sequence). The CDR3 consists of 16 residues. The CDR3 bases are TGTGCCAGCAGTCCCCTACTAGCGGGGGGAAACTACGAGCAGTACTTC. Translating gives CASSPLLAGGNYEQYF.

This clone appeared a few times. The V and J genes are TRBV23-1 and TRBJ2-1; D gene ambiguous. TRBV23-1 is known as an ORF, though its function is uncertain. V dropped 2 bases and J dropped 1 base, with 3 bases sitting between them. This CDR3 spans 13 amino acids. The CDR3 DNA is TGCGCCAGCAGTCAACTTTCCTACAATGAGCAGTTCTTC. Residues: CASSQLSYNEQFF.

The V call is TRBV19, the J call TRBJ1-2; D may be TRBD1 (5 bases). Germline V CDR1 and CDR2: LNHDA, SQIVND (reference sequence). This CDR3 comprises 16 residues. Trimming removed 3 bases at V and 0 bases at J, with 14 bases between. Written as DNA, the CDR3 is TGTGCCAGTAGTATCCAGACAGTGGGAACTAACTATGGCTACACCTTC. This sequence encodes CASSIQTVGTNYGYTF. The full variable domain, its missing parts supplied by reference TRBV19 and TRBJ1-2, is DGGITQSPKYLFRKEGQNVTLSCEQNLNHDAMYWYRQDPGQGLRLIYYSQIVNDFQKGDIAEGYSVSREKKESFPLTVTSAQKNPTAFYLCASSIQTVGTNYGYTFGSGTRLTVV.

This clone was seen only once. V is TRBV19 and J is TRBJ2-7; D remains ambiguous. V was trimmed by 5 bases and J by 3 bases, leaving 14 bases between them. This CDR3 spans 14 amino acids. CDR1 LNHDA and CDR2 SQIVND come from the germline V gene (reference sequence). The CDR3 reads CASSPAPLGYEQYF. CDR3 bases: TGTGCCAGTAGTCCGGCGCCACTCGGCTACGAGCAGTACTTC.

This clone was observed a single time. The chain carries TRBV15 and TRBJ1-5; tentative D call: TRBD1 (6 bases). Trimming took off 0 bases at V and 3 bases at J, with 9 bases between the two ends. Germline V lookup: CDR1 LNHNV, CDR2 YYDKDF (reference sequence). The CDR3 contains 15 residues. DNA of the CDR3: TGTGCCACCAGCAGAGATCGGGGGCCCAATCAGCCCCAGCATTTT. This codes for CATSRDRGPNQPQHF.

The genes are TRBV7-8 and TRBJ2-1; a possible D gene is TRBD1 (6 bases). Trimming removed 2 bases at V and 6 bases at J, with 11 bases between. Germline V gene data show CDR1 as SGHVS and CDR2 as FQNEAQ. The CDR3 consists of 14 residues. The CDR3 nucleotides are TGTGCCAGCAGCTTATCCACAGGGATCAATGAGCAGTTCTTC. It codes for CASSLSTGINEQFF.

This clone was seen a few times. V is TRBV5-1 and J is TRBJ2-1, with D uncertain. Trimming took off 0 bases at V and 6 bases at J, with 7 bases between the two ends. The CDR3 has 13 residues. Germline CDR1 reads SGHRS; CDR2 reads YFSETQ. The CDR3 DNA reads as TGCGCCAGCAGCTTGGCGTCAGCCAATGAGCAGTTCTTC. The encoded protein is CASSLASANEQFF.

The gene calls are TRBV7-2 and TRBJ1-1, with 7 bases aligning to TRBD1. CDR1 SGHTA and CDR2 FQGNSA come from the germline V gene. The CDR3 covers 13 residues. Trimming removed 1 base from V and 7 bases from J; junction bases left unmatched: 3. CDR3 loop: CASSLVTGVEAFF. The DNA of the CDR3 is TGTGCCAGCAGCTTAGTTACAGGGGTTGAAGCTTTCTTT.

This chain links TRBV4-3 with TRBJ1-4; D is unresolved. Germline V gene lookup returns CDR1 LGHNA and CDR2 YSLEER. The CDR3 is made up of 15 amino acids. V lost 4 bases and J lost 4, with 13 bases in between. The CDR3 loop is CASSLAAGHNEKLFF. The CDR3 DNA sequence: TGCGCCAGCAGCCTGGCGGCAGGTCATAATGAAAAACTGTTTTTT.

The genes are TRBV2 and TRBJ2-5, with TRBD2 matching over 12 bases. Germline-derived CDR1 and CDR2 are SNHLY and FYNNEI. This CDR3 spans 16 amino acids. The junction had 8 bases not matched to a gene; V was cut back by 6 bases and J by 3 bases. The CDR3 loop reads CASRPTSGGSEETQYF. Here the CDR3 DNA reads TGTGCCAGCAGGCCCACTAGCGGGGGGTCGGAAGAGACCCAGTACTTC.

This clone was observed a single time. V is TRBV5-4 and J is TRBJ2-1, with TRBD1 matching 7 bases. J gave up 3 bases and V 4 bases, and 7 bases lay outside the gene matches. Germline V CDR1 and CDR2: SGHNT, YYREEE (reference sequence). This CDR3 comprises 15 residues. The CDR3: CASSPLGTDYNEQFF. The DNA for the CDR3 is TGTGCCAGCAGCCCCCTAGGGACAGACTACAATGAGCAGTTCTTC.

The CDR3 spells CASSTDGRDEQYF. In DNA, the CDR3 is TGTGCCAGCAGCACCGACGGGAGGGACGAGCAGTACTTC. The chain links TRBV13 to TRBJ2-7; 8 bases map to TRBD2. The CDR3 is 13 amino acids. Germline loops: CDR1 PRHDT, CDR2 FYEKMQ (reference sequence). With 5 bases clipped from V and 5 bases from J, the junction kept 5 bases outside the gene matches.

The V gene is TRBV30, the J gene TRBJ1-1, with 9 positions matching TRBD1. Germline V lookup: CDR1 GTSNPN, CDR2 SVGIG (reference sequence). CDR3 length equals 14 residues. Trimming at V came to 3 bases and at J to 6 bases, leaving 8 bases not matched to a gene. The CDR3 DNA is TGTGCCTGGAGCTGGGACAGGGAGGGTGCTGAAGCTTTCTTT. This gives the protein CAWSWDREGAEAFF.

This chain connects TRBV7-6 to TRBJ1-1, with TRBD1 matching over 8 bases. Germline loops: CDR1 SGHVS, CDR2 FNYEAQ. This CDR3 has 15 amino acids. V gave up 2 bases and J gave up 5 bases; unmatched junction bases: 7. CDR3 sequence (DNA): TGTGCCAGCAGCTTACAGGCAGGGGGCGAGACTGAAGCTTTCTTT. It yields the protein CASSLQAGGETEAFF.